This T cell receptor beta chain was recovered during a study of T-cell reconstitution after alpha-beta-depleted transplantation in children. The CDR3 is 12 residues long. CDR1 is DFQATT, CDR2 SNEGSKA, per germline (reference sequence). The V end lost 6 bases, the J end lost 3 bases, and 8 bases lay between the germline ends. During its preparation, the TCRbeta library received unique molecular identifiers. In TCRdb, the PCR reads were re-called with MiXCR into one record per CDR3 protein. The data show about 500,000 distinct CDR3 sequences, approximately 32% seen once. In this sample, this clonotype turned up a few times.

The source material was PBMCs from the stem cell graft donor, sampled from the stem cell graft. The TCR originated in a human donor who donated a stem cell graft to a child with aplastic anemia. The rearrangement uses TRBV20-1 and TRBJ2-2; a weak D match, TRBD1 (5 bases). CDR3 amino acids: CSARQYTGELFF. DNA of the CDR3: TGCAGTGCGCGACAGTACACCGGGGAGCTGTTTTTT.